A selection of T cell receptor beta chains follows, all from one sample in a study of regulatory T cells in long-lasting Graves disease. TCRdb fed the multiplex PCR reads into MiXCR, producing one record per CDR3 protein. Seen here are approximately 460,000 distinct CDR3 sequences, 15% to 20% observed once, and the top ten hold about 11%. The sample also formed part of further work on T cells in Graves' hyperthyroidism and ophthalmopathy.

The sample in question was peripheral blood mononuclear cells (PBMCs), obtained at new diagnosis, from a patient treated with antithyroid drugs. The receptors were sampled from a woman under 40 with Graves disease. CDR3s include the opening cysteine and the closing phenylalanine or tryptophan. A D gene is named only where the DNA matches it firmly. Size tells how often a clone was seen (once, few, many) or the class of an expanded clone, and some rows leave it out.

CDR3 protein: CASTIGLAGGESSYNEQFF; CDR3 DNA: TGTGCCAGCACCATAGGGCTAGCGGGAGGGGAAAGCTCCTACAATGAGCAGTTCTTC; V gene: TRBV6-1; J gene: TRBJ2-1; D gene: TRBD2; clone size: .
CDR3 protein: CASSLTPSGVNNEQFF; CDR3 DNA: TGTGCCAGCAGCTTGACTCCTAGCGGGGTTAACAATGAGCAGTTCTTC; V gene: TRBV5-6; J gene: TRBJ2-1; D gene: TRBD2; clone size: many
CDR3 protein: CASSPRTDTQYF; CDR3 DNA: TGTGCCAGCAGCCCTCGCACAGATACGCAGTATTTT; V gene: TRBV18; J gene: TRBJ2-3; D gene: .; clone size: many
CDR3 protein: CATSSNTEAFF; CDR3 DNA: TGTGCCACCTCGTCGAACACTGAAGCTTTCTTT; V gene: TRBV6-1; J gene: TRBJ1-1; D gene: .; clone size: few
CDR3 protein: CASSESGLAGVETQYF; CDR3 DNA: TGTGCCAGCAGTGAATCAGGACTAGCGGGAGTTGAGACCCAGTACTTC; V gene: TRBV2; J gene: TRBJ2-5; D gene: TRBD2; clone size: many
CDR3 protein: CASSYSNLGNQPQHF; CDR3 DNA: TGTGCCAGCAGTTACTCGAATCTGGGAAATCAGCCCCAGCATTTT; V gene: TRBV6-2/TRBV6-3; J gene: TRBJ1-5; D gene: .; clone size: many
CDR3 protein: CAGGRGGQKAFF; CDR3 DNA: TGTGCCGGAGGAAGGGGGGGACAGAAAGCTTTCTTT; V gene: TRBV30; J gene: TRBJ1-1; D gene: TRBD1; clone size: few
CDR3 protein: CASSYRDSNTEAFF; CDR3 DNA: TGTGCCAGCAGTTACAGGGATTCGAACACTGAAGCTTTCTTT; V gene: TRBV6-2/TRBV6-3; J gene: TRBJ1-1; D gene: .; clone size: few
CDR3 protein: CASSTTPRDPSGTGELFF; CDR3 DNA: TGTGCCAGCAGTACAACCCCCCGGGACCCCTCCGGTACCGGGGAGCTGTTTTTT; V gene: TRBV6-1; J gene: TRBJ2-2; D gene: .; clone size: .
CDR3 protein: CASSYSNGGSPTDTQYF; CDR3 DNA: TGTGCCAGCAGTTACTCGAACGGCGGGAGTCCCACAGATACGCAGTATTTT; V gene: TRBV6-2/TRBV6-3; J gene: TRBJ2-3; D gene: TRBD2; clone size: many
CDR3 protein: CSAREGGSNQPQHF; CDR3 DNA: TGCAGTGCTAGAGAGGGCGGTAGCAATCAGCCCCAGCATTTT; V gene: TRBV20-1; J gene: TRBJ1-5; D gene: .; clone size: few
CDR3 protein: CSARDLRTGDNQPQHF; CDR3 DNA: TGCAGTGCTAGAGACCTCCGTACTGGGGACAATCAGCCCCAGCATTTT; V gene: TRBV20-1; J gene: TRBJ1-5; D gene: .; clone size: many
CDR3 protein: CASSVLGARNTEAFF; CDR3 DNA: TGTGCCAGCAGTGTGTTAGGGGCGAGGAACACTGAAGCTTTCTTT; V gene: TRBV6-1; J gene: TRBJ1-1; D gene: .; clone size: many
CDR3 protein: CASSEQGAVDEQYF; CDR3 DNA: TGTGCCAGCAGTGAGCAGGGTGCGGTTGACGAGCAGTACTTC; V gene: TRBV2; J gene: TRBJ2-7; D gene: .; clone size: many
CDR3 protein: CASSPRLQIANTDTQYF; CDR3 DNA: TGTGCCAGCTCGCCAAGGTTACAGATCGCTAACACAGATACGCAGTATTTT; V gene: TRBV18; J gene: TRBJ2-3; D gene: .; clone size: many
CDR3 protein: CASSRTGGNYEQYF; CDR3 DNA: TGCGCCAGCAGCAGGACAGGGGGAAACTACGAGCAGTACTTC; V gene: TRBV5-1; J gene: TRBJ2-7; D gene: TRBD1; clone size: .
CDR3 protein: CASSLGDRGYEQYF; CDR3 DNA: TGTGCCAGCAGCTTAGGCGACAGGGGCTACGAGCAGTACTTC; V gene: TRBV7-6; J gene: TRBJ2-7; D gene: TRBD1; clone size: many
CDR3 protein: CSAGRTSGSDEQYF; CDR3 DNA: TGCAGTGCCGGTCGGACTAGCGGGAGCGACGAGCAGTACTTC; V gene: TRBV20-1; J gene: TRBJ2-7; D gene: TRBD2; clone size: many
CDR3 protein: CASSFGTSGNYNEQFF; CDR3 DNA: TGTGCCAGCAGCTTCGGGACTAGCGGGAACTACAATGAGCAGTTCTTC; V gene: TRBV5-6; J gene: TRBJ2-1; D gene: TRBD2; clone size: few
CDR3 protein: CASSIARDNYGYTF; CDR3 DNA: TGTGCCAGTAGTATTGCCCGGGATAACTATGGCTACACCTTC; V gene: TRBV19; J gene: TRBJ1-2; D gene: .; clone size: few
CDR3 protein: CASSPSSTSSYEQYF; CDR3 DNA: TGTGCCAGCAGCCCCTCTAGCACGAGCTCCTACGAGCAGTACTTC; V gene: TRBV3-1; J gene: TRBJ2-7; D gene: .; clone size: many